The source of this T cell receptor (beta chain) is a study of blood T cell repertoires in COVID-19. Across the whole study: Samples representing acute and convalescent COVID-19 were sourced from the United States, Italy and Spain.

V was clipped by 0 bases and J by 4 bases, with 15 bases between them. CDR3 size: 16 residues. CDR1 and CDR2 from the germline V gene are ENHRY and SYGVKD. Generated by immunoSEQ multiplex PCR, the TCRdb table keeps only in-frame clones and is missing some. The data contain about 68,000 clones, more than 80% of them singletons. This clone was counted only a few times. Material for sequencing was peripheral blood. This clonotype was sampled from a man aged 50-59 years with acute or convalescent COVID-19. The chain combines TRBV10-3 with TRBJ2-5; D possibly corresponds to TRBD2 (6 bases). CDR3 coding DNA: TGTGCCATCAGTGAGTCTTTGGGGGGACGGGGAGAGACCCAGTACTTC. Its protein product is CAISESLGGRGETQYF.